Sequencing of this T cell receptor beta chain was carried out in a study of early T cells in non-severe SARS-CoV-2 infection. Study-level background: The chains were unpaired, and the sequenced material was bulk RNA from unsorted whole blood.

The germline gives CDR1 SEHNR, CDR2 FQNEAQ (reference sequence). The CDR3 runs 18 residues. Trimming removed 4 bases from V and 3 bases from J; junction bases left unmatched: 11. Unique molecular identifiers (one per individual cDNA molecule) were attached. TCRdb re-called the 5' RACE reads with MiXCR, one entry per CDR3 protein. Of 57,000 or so distinct CDR3 sequences in the sample, approximately 12% were seen once. A note on this clonotype: Its target is not known.

Study-level findings and limits: Matching against VDJdb likely underestimated virus-specific expansions, favoring anti-spike CD8.

The chain joins TRBV7-9 to TRBJ2-1, with TRBD2 matching over 11 bases. The sample was whole blood, taken at baseline. The TCR was taken from an adult who was a healthcare worker with PCR-confirmed SARS-CoV-2 infection or an uninfected control (not recorded which). The donor label of this sample is uncertain. CDR3 loop: CASSSTMGTSGNYNEQFF. The CDR3 DNA reads TGTGCCAGCAGCTCGACCATGGGGACTAGCGGCAACTACAATGAGCAGTTCTTC. Full variable domain (remainder filled in from reference TRBV7-9 and TRBJ2-1): DTGVSQNPRHKITKRGQNVTFRCDPISEHNRLYWYRQTLGQGPEFLTYFQNEAQLEKSRLLSDRFSAERPKGSFSTLEIQRTEQGDSAMYLCASSSTMGTSGNYNEQFFGPGTRLTVL.